A single sample gave rise to the 13 T cell receptor beta chains below, sequenced in a study of shared clonotypes between healthy human individuals. Sequenced by immunoSEQ multiplex PCR; TCRdb stores in-frame clones only, minus some. Among some 2,500,000 clones listed, 93% were seen once. Material for sequencing was naive CD4+ T cells from PBMCs. The subset was: CD45RA+ positively selected. Receptors originate from a man younger than 35 in good health. Some clones in this sample may be carry-over from other donors' samples.

V is TRBV19 and J is TRBJ1-4, with a weak D call TRBD1 (5 bases). The V gene lost 6 bases and the J gene lost 7 bases, with 21 bases spanning the gap. The germline V gene encodes CDR1 LNHDA and CDR2 SQIVND (reference sequence). This CDR3 is built from 16 residues. CDR3 sequence (DNA): TGTGCCAGTAGCAAAAAACTGGGGCAGCAACCTGAAAAACTGTTTTTT. Translating it yields CASSKKLGQQPEKLFF.

About this clone: Other DNA sequences in this sample translate to the same CDR3. The chain combines TRBV5-1 with TRBJ2-5; 9 nucleotides match TRBD2. The CDR3 is 16 residues long. V trimming: 0 bases; J trimming: 2 bases; junction bases outside the gene matches: 5. CDR1 and CDR2 from the germline V gene are SGHRS and YFSETQ. CDR3 bases: TGCGCCAGCAGCTTGGGTCTAGCGGGGTCTCAAGAGACCCAGTACTTC. It encodes CASSLGLAGSQETQYF. The full variable domain, rest sourced from reference TRBV5-1 and TRBJ2-5, is KAGVTQTPRYLIKTRGQQVTLSCSPISGHRSVSWYQQTPGQGLQFLFEYFSETQRNKGNFPGRFSGRQFSNSRSEMNVSTLELGDSALYLCASSLGLAGSQETQYFGPGTRLLVL.

The rearrangement uses TRBV4-1 and TRBJ1-1; a weak D match, TRBD1 (5 bases). V lost 6 bases and J lost 4, with 12 bases in between. CDR3 length: 13 amino acids. Germline CDR1 reads MGHRA; CDR2 reads YSYEKL. CDR3 nucleotides: TGCGCCAGCAGGGATACTGGGACCACTGAAGCTTTCTTT. Translated: CASRDTGTTEAFF.

V usage is TRBV6-9 and J usage is TRBJ2-6, with 7 bases fitting TRBD1. Germline lookup yields CDR1 MNHGY and CDR2 SVAAGI. This CDR3 contains 15 residues. Trimming took 5 bases from V and 4 from J; bases not matched to a gene: 5. The CDR3 sequence is CASSAGGRGANVLTF. The CDR3 nucleotides read TGTGCCAGCAGTGCAGGGGGAAGAGGGGCCAACGTCCTGACTTTC.

This chain connects TRBV28 to TRBJ2-5; 11 bases map to TRBD1. The CDR3 loop spans 15 amino acids. V lost 7 bases to trimming and J lost 5 bases; unmatched junction nucleotides: 9. Germline V CDR1 and CDR2: MDHEN, SYDVKM. This chain's CDR3 is CASNQRTGGGETQYF. The CDR3 DNA follows: TGTGCCAGCAATCAGAGGACAGGGGGCGGGGAGACCCAGTACTTC.

This chain links TRBV28 with TRBJ1-2; TRBD1 might be the D (5 bases). Trimming removed 7 bases at V and 3 bases at J, with 9 bases between. The CDR3 runs to 12 residues. Germline CDR1 and CDR2: MDHEN and SYDVKM. The CDR3 loop is CASKDNYYGYTF. The CDR3 nucleotides are TGTGCCAGCAAGGACAACTACTATGGCTACACCTTC.

The V and J genes are TRBV5-1 and TRBJ2-6; D call uncertain. CDR3 length: 15 amino acids. The germline gives CDR1 SGHRS, CDR2 YFSETQ. Deletions cut 0 bases from V and 4 bases from J, with 8 bases between. CDR3: CASSLELPGANVLTF. The CDR3 DNA is TGCGCCAGCAGCTTGGAGCTCCCCGGGGCCAACGTCCTGACTTTC.

The CDR3 sequence is CASNVGQGLAGADTQYF. The CDR3 coding sequence is TGTGCCAGCAATGTTGGCCAGGGACTAGCGGGAGCAGATACGCAGTATTTT. The J gene is TRBJ2-3, the V gene TRBV27; 14 bases fit TRBD2. This CDR3 has 17 amino acids. The germline CDR1 and CDR2 sequences are MNHEY and SMNVEV (reference sequence). With 7 bases clipped from V and 4 bases from J, the junction kept 10 bases outside the gene matches.

The CDR3 here is CASSLFYNSPLHF. Written as DNA, the CDR3 is TGTGCCAGCAGCTTGTTTTATAATTCACCCCTCCACTTT. The chain has TRBV5-6 and TRBJ1-6; D remains unclear. Germline-derived CDR1 and CDR2 are SGHDT and YYEEEE. V was trimmed by 1 base and J by 4 bases, leaving 3 bases between them. The CDR3 is 13 amino acids. Combining the CDR3 with reference TRBV5-6 and TRBJ1-6 gives the whole variable domain DAGVTQSPTHLIKTRGQQVTLRCSPKSGHDTVSWYQQALGQGPQFIFQYYEEEERQRGNFPDRFSGHQFPNYSSELNVNALLLGDSALYLCASSLFYNSPLHFGNGTRLTVT.

Here the CDR3 reads CASSPQGVHYGYTF. CDR3 in DNA: TGTGCCAGCAGTCCACAGGGGGTTCACTATGGCTACACCTTC. The gene calls are TRBV27 and TRBJ1-2; TRBD1 aligns across 8 bases. The germline gives CDR1 MNHEY, CDR2 SMNVEV (reference sequence). With 5 bases clipped from V and 3 bases from J, the junction kept 5 bases outside the gene matches. The CDR3 extends over 14 amino acids.

The gene calls are TRBV5-1 and TRBJ2-5; D gene ambiguous. Trimming stripped 6 bases from V and 1 base from J, with 10 bases between. This CDR3 contains 13 residues. Germline values: CDR1 SGHRS, CDR2 YFSETQ. The CDR3 here is CASTIGSQETQYF. DNA of the CDR3: TGCGCCAGCACCATTGGATCCCAAGAGACCCAGTACTTC.

A word on this clone: Other DNA sequences in this sample translate to the same CDR3. J is TRBJ2-7 and V is TRBV27; 10 bases fit TRBD1. Looked up from germline, CDR1 is MNHEY and CDR2 is SMNVEV (reference sequence). With V trimmed by 4 bases and J by 4 bases, 7 bases remained unmatched. The CDR3 is 15 amino acids. This CDR3 reads CASSSPGQGRYEQYF. Written as DNA, the CDR3 is TGTGCCAGCAGTTCACCGGGACAGGGGAGGTACGAGCAGTACTTC.

This sequence joins TRBV5-5 and TRBJ1-1, with D perhaps matching TRBD1 (5 bases). V lost 6 bases and J 1 base, leaving 19 bases between the germline ends. The CDR3 has 16 amino acids. In germline, CDR1 is SGHKS, CDR2 YYEKEE (reference sequence). CDR3 bases: TGTGCCAGCACCATCATCTCGACAGCCCGGAACACTGAAGCTTTCTTT. Amino acids: CASTIISTARNTEAFF.